This record concerns one TCR beta chain sequence. Its antigen is still unknown. V was cut by 4 bases and J by 2 bases, with 17 bases left in between. The CDR3 contains 15 residues. The germline CDR1 and CDR2 sequences are DFQATT and SNEGSKA (reference sequence). This sample was taken from a study of type 1 regulatory T cells. Across the whole study: T-allo10 is an in vitro-generated, Tr1-enriched CD4 T cell product specific for alloantigen.

From the reads, TCRdb called clonotypes with MiXCR, one entry per CDR3 protein. The sample consists of more than 60,000 distinct CDR3 sequences, over 50% of them appearing once. The chain is built from TRBV20-1 and TRBJ2-5; possibly TRBD1 for D (5 bases). Sequenced sample: cultured non-Tr1 T cells, either the whole culture or a sorted T cell fraction (not recorded which). The receptor was isolated from a human donor in good health. The CDR3 nucleotides are TGCAGTGCTAACCAAGACAGCGCTCTACAAGAGACCCAGTACTTC. As protein: CSANQDSALQETQYF.